A single T cell receptor (beta chain) is shown here with its context. Its binding antigen is unknown. No base qualities exist here, and no much larger clone lies one base off it. The data were obtained in a study of T cells in Graves' hyperthyroidism and ophthalmopathy (dated by TCRdb to 2018 to 2020). In terms of the full investigation: A discovery cohort of about a hundred patients, approximately 45 with Graves' ophthalmopathy and 55 to 65 with stable Graves' hyperthyroidism, was used to find distinguishing TCR V-J signatures. Prospective prediction of ophthalmopathy was tested in an independent validation cohort consisting of roughly 20 hyperthyroidism patients and 15 or so patients who later progressed to ophthalmopathy. The 100 discovery patients were randomly split 7:3 into training and test sets. In six Graves' hyperthyroidism patients, the study also compared T-cell repertoires from thyroid tissue with T-cell repertoires from blood. Once sampling was done, hyperthyroidism patients were given methimazole at a starting dose of 30 mg daily, whereas ophthalmopathy patients were given high-dose intravenous methylprednisolone. TCR Vbeta CDR3 sequencing of some 140 peripheral blood samples (approximately 44 ophthalmopathy, about 80 hyperthyroidism and some 17 progressor patients) is reported in the paper. Here is what the overall study found, with its caveats: A model built on a 13 V-J signature distinguished ophthalmopathy from stable hyperthyroidism, reaching about 88% sensitivity and around 81% specificity in cross-validation and 80%/75% in testing. Sample size was not statistically predetermined, and blinding of investigators to group allocation was not performed. In validation, the model predicted progression to ophthalmopathy with roughly 66% sensitivity and over 72% specificity, a median of 6.5 months before onset. Most expanded thyroid clonotypes (frequency above 0.001) were also detected in blood, a finding suggesting that blood repertoires may reflect thyroid immune responses.

Amplification of TCR beta CDR3 regions was carried out from RNA transcripts. For the first round of RT-PCR on the TCR CDR3, the HTBI primer set was used together with the Qiagen OneStep RT-PCR kit. Libraries were constructed in a second round of multiplex PCR, after which size selection and purification were performed. Libraries were sequenced paired-end with 100 bp reads on an Illumina HiSeq2000. On the authors' methods: Raw data were processed with SOAPnuke, discarding reads with adapters, uncalled bases, mean Phred below 15, or no exact constant-primer or identifier match. COPE v1.2.5 was used to merge high-quality paired reads, and clonotypes were defined as unique nucleotide sequences. MiTCR v1.1 was used to align clonotypes to the IMGT TRBV, TRBD and TRBJ reference segments. Only V-J combinations with frequency above 0.0001, covering about 99% of repertoires, were analysed. A TCS score was defined as the ratio of F50 (clonal expansion) to E x V (chaos), with BLOSUM62-based TCRdist applied between CDR3 peptides within each V-J. Welch's t-statistics and random forest reduced just over 500 V-J features to some 14, which were used in a naive Bayes classifier (R e1071). The Morisita-Horn index was used to measure how similar the thyroid and blood repertoires were. Through fastp at Q25 and MiXCR, TCRdb rebuilt clones from the public reads, retaining in-frame beta chains. Each entry is one CDR3 protein sequence, shown with its most common DNA and genes. These V and J calls derive from TCRdb rather than the authors' analysis. Counted in this sample were 450,000 to 700,000 distinct CDR3 sequences; roughly 50% of them appeared once. The ten largest make up roughly 19% of the sample.

V is reduced by 7 bases and J by 7 bases, leaving a spacing of 20 bases between them. The CDR3 spans 14 residues, from the cysteine through the phenylalanine. This entry keeps only the CDR3 DNA: 42 bases, framed from base 1. The germline V gene provides CDR1 MDHEN and CDR2 SYDVKM. Patients with uncontrolled infections, other autoimmune diseases, pregnancy or lactation were excluded. Clinical symptoms, serum thyroxine and TRAb, thyroid ultrasound, and orbital computed tomography formed the basis for the diagnoses. Total RNA was extracted using Trizol reagent, and RNA quality was assessed on an Agilent 2100 Bioanalyzer.

The TCR sequence derives from an adult woman with Graves' disease, either hyperthyroidism or ophthalmopathy (not recorded which). Sequencing was carried out using peripheral blood or thyroid tissue (not recorded which). Recombination joined TRBV28 with TRBJ2-7; the D segment could be TRBD2, given 7 matching bases. The DNA sequence is given as TGTGCCAGCACCCGACAGGCCCGGGGAGGGGAGCAGTACTTC. This yields the protein CASTRQARGGEQYF.